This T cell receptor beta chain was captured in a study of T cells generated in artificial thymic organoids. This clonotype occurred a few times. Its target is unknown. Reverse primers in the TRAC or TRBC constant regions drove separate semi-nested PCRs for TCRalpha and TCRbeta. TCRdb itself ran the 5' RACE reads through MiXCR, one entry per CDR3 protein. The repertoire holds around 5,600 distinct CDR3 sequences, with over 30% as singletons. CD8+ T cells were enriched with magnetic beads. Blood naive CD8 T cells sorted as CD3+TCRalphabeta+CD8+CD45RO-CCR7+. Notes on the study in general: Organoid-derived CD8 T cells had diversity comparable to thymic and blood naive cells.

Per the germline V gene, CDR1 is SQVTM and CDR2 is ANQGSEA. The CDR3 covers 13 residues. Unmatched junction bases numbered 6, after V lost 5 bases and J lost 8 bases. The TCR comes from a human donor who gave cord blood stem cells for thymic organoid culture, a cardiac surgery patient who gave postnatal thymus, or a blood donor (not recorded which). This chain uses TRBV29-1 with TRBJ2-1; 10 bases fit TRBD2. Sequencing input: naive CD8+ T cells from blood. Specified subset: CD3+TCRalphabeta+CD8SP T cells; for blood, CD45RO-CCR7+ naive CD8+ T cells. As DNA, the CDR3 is TGCAGCGTTTTCAGCGGGAGGGAGCATGAGCAGTTCTTC. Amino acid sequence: CSVFSGREHEQFF.